A single sample gave rise to the 4 T cell receptor beta chains below, sequenced in a study of T cell responses to AZD1222 COVID-19 vaccine (dated by TCRdb to the early 2020s). The meaning of the sample's time point label: baseline before first vaccination. The treatment or condition label here, explained by the study, means: meningococcal conjugate vaccine given as trial control. Receptor amplification or capture employed the immunoSEQ multiplex PCR assay. Imported from immuneACCESS, the table was reduced by TCRdb to in-frame sequences with V and J called. These copies leave out some clones; in studies compared against another copy, an unresolved V gene accounts for under half, and the cause of the remainder is not known. A total of more than 95,000 clones appear in this sample, approximately 83% of them only once. The ten largest account for 3% to 4% of the sample. The material was peripheral blood, obtained on day 0 of MenACWY control vaccination. These receptors all come from an adult in good health.

The chain is built from TRBV10-3 and TRBJ1-2; perhaps TRBD1 as D (5 bases). The CDR3 is 16 amino acids. CDR1 is ENHRY, CDR2 SYGVKD, per germline. The V and J ends lost 2 bases and 0 bases respectively, with 13 bases between them. This chain's CDR3 is CAISEPGADPNYGYTF. The DNA of the CDR3 is TGTGCCATCAGTGAGCCCGGGGCCGACCCTAACTATGGCTACACCTTC.

The chain is built from TRBV7-9 and TRBJ1-1, with D possibly TRBD1 on 5 matching bases. Germline V gene sequence: CDR1 SEHNR, CDR2 FQNEAQ (reference sequence). The CDR3 length is 13 residues. V gave up 0 bases and J gave up 7 bases, with 9 bases separating them. CDR3 sequence (DNA): TGTGCCAGCAGCTTAGCGGGGGTTGGTGAAGCTTTCTTT. This translates into CASSLAGVGEAFF.

V and J are TRBV7-3 and TRBJ2-5, with D tentatively TRBD1 or TRBD2 (5 bases each). Germline loops: CDR1 SGHTA, CDR2 FQGTGA. The V and J ends lost 0 bases and 2 bases respectively, with 13 bases between them. The CDR3 consists of 16 residues. CDR3 sequence reads: CASSLTGSGTQETQYF. The DNA for the CDR3 is TGTGCCAGCAGCTTAACAGGGTCGGGGACGCAAGAGACCCAGTACTTC.

This clone showed up just once. The J gene is TRBJ2-1, the V gene TRBV10-1; D is undetermined. Germline values: CDR1 WNHNN, CDR2 SYGVQD (reference sequence). CDR3 length: 13 amino acids. Trimming stripped 4 bases from V and 2 bases from J, with 6 bases between. The CDR3 is CASSVGTYNEQFF. The CDR3 nucleotides read TGCGCCAGCAGTGTGGGGACCTACAATGAGCAGTTCTTC.